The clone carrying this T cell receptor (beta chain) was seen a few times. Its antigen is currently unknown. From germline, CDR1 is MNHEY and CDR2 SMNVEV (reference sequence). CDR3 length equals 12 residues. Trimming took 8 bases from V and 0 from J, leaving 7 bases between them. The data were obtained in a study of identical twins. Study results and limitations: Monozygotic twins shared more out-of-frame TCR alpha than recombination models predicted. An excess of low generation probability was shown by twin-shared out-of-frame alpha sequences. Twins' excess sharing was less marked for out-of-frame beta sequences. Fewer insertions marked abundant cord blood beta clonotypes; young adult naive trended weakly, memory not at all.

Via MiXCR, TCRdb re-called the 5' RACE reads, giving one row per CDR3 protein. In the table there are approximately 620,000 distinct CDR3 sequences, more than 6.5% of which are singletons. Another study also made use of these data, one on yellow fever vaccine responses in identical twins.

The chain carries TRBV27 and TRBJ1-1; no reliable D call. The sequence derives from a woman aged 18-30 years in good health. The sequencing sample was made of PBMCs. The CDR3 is CASLGVNTEAFF. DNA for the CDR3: TGTGCCAGCCTCGGGGTGAACACTGAAGCTTTCTTT.